This is a list of T cell receptor beta chains from one sample in a study of T cell responses to AZD1222 COVID-19 vaccine. TCRdb's table, derived via immunoSEQ multiplex PCR, lists solely in-frame clones and lacks some. The sample holds fewer than 150,000 clones, 80% to 95% seen once. Source: peripheral blood, taken on day 0 of AZD1222 vaccination. These receptors all stem from an adult in good health. Both conserved end residues are part of each CDR3. Each record gives: clone size, V gene, D gene, CDR3 length, J gene, CDR3 protein, CDR3 DNA. D genes are given only for firm matches. Only some rows state a clone size, as once, few, many or a class for expanded clones.

clone_size: -
v_call: TRBV5-5
d_call: -
cdr3_length: 14
j_call: TRBJ2-1
cdr3_aa: CASSLDYGSDEQFF
cdr3_nt: TGTGCCAGCAGCTTGGATTACGGTTCCGATGAGCAGTTCTTC

clone_size: -
v_call: TRBV10-3
d_call: -
cdr3_length: 15
j_call: TRBJ1-2
cdr3_aa: CAISDHDPKNYGYTF
cdr3_nt: TGTGCCATCAGTGACCACGACCCTAAAAACTATGGCTACACCTTC

clone_size: -
v_call: TRBV5-1
d_call: -
cdr3_length: 15
j_call: TRBJ1-6
cdr3_aa: CASSPRDGPNSPLHF
cdr3_nt: TGCGCCAGCAGCCCCCGGGACGGGCCTAATTCACCCCTCCACTTT

clone_size: -
v_call: TRBV4-1
d_call: TRBD2
cdr3_length: 14
j_call: TRBJ2-1
cdr3_aa: CASSPGLAGVEQFF
cdr3_nt: TGCGCCAGCAGCCCGGGACTAGCGGGAGTGGAGCAGTTCTTC

clone_size: -
v_call: TRBV27
d_call: -
cdr3_length: 12
j_call: TRBJ1-2
cdr3_aa: CASRTGTNGYTF
cdr3_nt: TGTGCCAGCAGGACGGGCACGAACGGCTACACCTTC

clone_size: once
v_call: TRBV12-5
d_call: TRBD1
cdr3_length: 13
j_call: TRBJ2-1
cdr3_aa: CASGPQGRGKQFF
cdr3_nt: TGTGCTAGTGGTCCACAGGGGCGCGGTAAGCAGTTCTTC

clone_size: -
v_call: TRBV7-9
d_call: -
cdr3_length: 14
j_call: TRBJ2-1
cdr3_aa: CASSLDSGYNEQFF
cdr3_nt: TGTGCCAGCAGCTTAGACAGCGGCTACAATGAGCAGTTCTTC

clone_size: -
v_call: TRBV7-2
d_call: TRBD1
cdr3_length: 15
j_call: TRBJ1-5
cdr3_aa: CASSVRQGGNQPQHF
cdr3_nt: TGTGCCAGCAGCGTCAGACAGGGGGGCAATCAGCCCCAGCATTTT

clone_size: -
v_call: TRBV28
d_call: TRBD1
cdr3_length: 17
j_call: TRBJ1-1
cdr3_aa: CASRSSAHRGLNTEAFF
cdr3_nt: TGTGCCAGCAGATCCTCCGCCCACAGGGGGCTGAACACTGAAGCTTTCTTT

clone_size: -
v_call: TRBV14
d_call: TRBD1
cdr3_length: 16
j_call: TRBJ1-1
cdr3_aa: CASSQAGTGTNTEAFF
cdr3_nt: TGTGCCAGCAGCCAAGCCGGGACAGGGACGAACACTGAAGCTTTCTTT

clone_size: -
v_call: TRBV10-3
d_call: -
cdr3_length: 14
j_call: TRBJ2-7
cdr3_aa: CAISESGGAKGQYF
cdr3_nt: TGTGCCATCAGTGAGTCGGGGGGAGCTAAGGGGCAGTACTTC

clone_size: -
v_call: TRBV10-3
d_call: -
cdr3_length: 14
j_call: TRBJ2-1
cdr3_aa: CAIYNGETTNEQFF
cdr3_nt: TGTGCCATCTACAATGGGGAGACTACTAATGAGCAGTTCTTC

clone_size: -
v_call: TRBV29-1
d_call: -
cdr3_length: 13
j_call: TRBJ2-7
cdr3_aa: CSVVGARSYEQYF
cdr3_nt: TGCAGCGTTGTGGGGGCTCGCTCCTACGAGCAGTACTTC

clone_size: -
v_call: TRBV7-2
d_call: -
cdr3_length: 14
j_call: TRBJ1-3
cdr3_aa: CASSPGAAGNTIYF
cdr3_nt: TGTGCCAGCAGCCCCGGCGCAGCTGGAAACACCATATATTTT

clone_size: -
v_call: TRBV28
d_call: TRBD1
cdr3_length: 16
j_call: TRBJ1-2
cdr3_aa: CASRPPGDRGQDGYTF
cdr3_nt: TGTGCCAGCAGGCCCCCCGGGGACAGAGGACAGGATGGCTACACCTTC

clone_size: -
v_call: TRBV28
d_call: -
cdr3_length: 13
j_call: TRBJ1-2
cdr3_aa: CASRQTGGYGYTF
cdr3_nt: TGTGCCAGCAGGCAGACAGGAGGCTATGGCTACACCTTC

clone_size: -
v_call: TRBV15
d_call: -
cdr3_length: 16
j_call: TRBJ1-5
cdr3_aa: CATSRDLGQVNQPQHF
cdr3_nt: TGTGCCACCAGCAGAGATTTAGGCCAGGTCAATCAGCCCCAGCATTTT

clone_size: -
v_call: TRBV28
d_call: -
cdr3_length: 16
j_call: TRBJ1-4
cdr3_aa: CASSRSGAATNEKLFF
cdr3_nt: TGTGCCAGCAGTCGTTCAGGGGCGGCTACTAATGAAAAACTGTTTTTT

clone_size: -
v_call: TRBV28
d_call: TRBD1
cdr3_length: 16
j_call: TRBJ1-5
cdr3_aa: CASSKQGEYSNQPQHF
cdr3_nt: TGTGCCAGCAGTAAACAGGGGGAGTATAGCAATCAGCCCCAGCATTTT

clone_size: -
v_call: TRBV11-1
d_call: TRBD2
cdr3_length: 16
j_call: TRBJ2-1
cdr3_aa: CASRKKAGDYSNEQFF
cdr3_nt: TGTGCCAGCAGGAAAAAGGCGGGAGACTACTCCAATGAGCAGTTCTTC

clone_size: -
v_call: TRBV11-1
d_call: -
cdr3_length: 14
j_call: TRBJ1-3
cdr3_aa: CASSRSGAGNTIYF
cdr3_nt: TGTGCCAGCAGCCGGTCAGGGGCTGGAAACACCATATATTTT

clone_size: few
v_call: TRBV27
d_call: TRBD2
cdr3_length: 16
j_call: TRBJ2-1
cdr3_aa: CASSSSYGTSPNEQFF
cdr3_nt: TGTGCCAGCAGTTCCAGTTACGGGACTAGTCCCAATGAGCAGTTCTTC

clone_size: -
v_call: TRBV7-6
d_call: -
cdr3_length: 13
j_call: TRBJ2-7
cdr3_aa: CASSSSPSYEQYF
cdr3_nt: TGTGCCAGCAGTTCAAGCCCGTCCTACGAGCAGTACTTC

clone_size: once
v_call: TRBV11-2
d_call: -
cdr3_length: 16
j_call: TRBJ2-5
cdr3_aa: CASSPGYGGTQETQYF
cdr3_nt: TGTGCCAGCAGCCCCGGCTATGGCGGGACTCAAGAGACCCAGTACTTC

clone_size: -
v_call: TRBV27
d_call: -
cdr3_length: 14
j_call: TRBJ1-2
cdr3_aa: CASSFTGEDYGYTF
cdr3_nt: TGTGCCAGCAGTTTCACGGGGGAGGACTATGGCTACACCTTC

clone_size: -
v_call: TRBV19
d_call: TRBD1
cdr3_length: 14
j_call: TRBJ1-3
cdr3_aa: CASSMGQGRNTIYF
cdr3_nt: TGTGCCAGTAGTATGGGACAGGGGCGAAACACCATATATTTT

clone_size: -
v_call: TRBV7-9
d_call: -
cdr3_length: 14
j_call: TRBJ1-3
cdr3_aa: CASSPRETPNTIYF
cdr3_nt: TGTGCCAGCAGCCCTCGTGAGACTCCGAACACCATATATTTT

clone_size: -
v_call: TRBV9
d_call: -
cdr3_length: 14
j_call: TRBJ2-7
cdr3_aa: CASSVDGRTYEQYF
cdr3_nt: TGTGCCAGCAGCGTAGATGGGAGGACCTACGAGCAGTACTTC

clone_size: -
v_call: TRBV7-2
d_call: -
cdr3_length: 14
j_call: TRBJ2-3
cdr3_aa: CASSISGYTDTQYF
cdr3_nt: TGTGCCAGCAGCATTAGCGGATACACAGATACGCAGTATTTT

clone_size: -
v_call: TRBV4-2
d_call: -
cdr3_length: 14
j_call: TRBJ2-1
cdr3_aa: CASSQDVQYPEQFF
cdr3_nt: TGTGCCAGCAGCCAAGATGTCCAATACCCTGAGCAGTTCTTC

clone_size: -
v_call: TRBV2
d_call: -
cdr3_length: 13
j_call: TRBJ2-5
cdr3_aa: CASSRRAQQTQYF
cdr3_nt: TGTGCCAGCAGTCGGCGGGCCCAACAGACCCAGTACTTC

clone_size: few
v_call: TRBV27
d_call: TRBD1
cdr3_length: 17
j_call: TRBJ1-5
cdr3_aa: CASSPRTGVVSYQPQHF
cdr3_nt: TGTGCCAGCAGTCCCCGGACAGGGGTGGTATCCTATCAGCCCCAGCATTTT

clone_size: -
v_call: TRBV29-1
d_call: TRBD2
cdr3_length: 12
j_call: TRBJ2-7
cdr3_aa: CSVEQGGLEQYF
cdr3_nt: TGCAGCGTTGAGCAGGGAGGGCTCGAGCAGTACTTC

clone_size: -
v_call: TRBV7-3
d_call: -
cdr3_length: 12
j_call: TRBJ2-1
cdr3_aa: CASSSPAGEQFF
cdr3_nt: TGTGCCAGCAGCTCCCCCGCCGGGGAGCAGTTCTTC

clone_size: -
v_call: TRBV7-9
d_call: -
cdr3_length: 13
j_call: TRBJ1-3
cdr3_aa: CASRSSSGNTIYF
cdr3_nt: TGTGCCAGCAGGTCTTCCTCTGGAAACACCATATATTTT

clone_size: -
v_call: TRBV29-1
d_call: TRBD2
cdr3_length: 13
j_call: TRBJ2-7
cdr3_aa: CSVRSGSSYEQYF
cdr3_nt: TGCAGCGTCCGTAGCGGGTCCTCCTACGAGCAGTACTTC

clone_size: -
v_call: TRBV2
d_call: TRBD2
cdr3_length: 14
j_call: TRBJ2-3
cdr3_aa: CASSEAGGVDTQYF
cdr3_nt: TGTGCCAGCAGCGAAGCGGGAGGTGTAGATACGCAGTATTTT

clone_size: once
v_call: TRBV15
d_call: -
cdr3_length: 15
j_call: TRBJ2-3
cdr3_aa: CATSVASVGREAQYF
cdr3_nt: TGTGCCACCAGCGTAGCCTCGGTGGGAAGGGAGGCGCAGTATTTT

clone_size: -
v_call: TRBV10-3
d_call: -
cdr3_length: 18
j_call: TRBJ2-6
cdr3_aa: CAISESGVISSGANVLTF
cdr3_nt: TGTGCCATCAGTGAGTCGGGGGTTATTAGCTCTGGGGCCAACGTCCTGACTTTC

clone_size: -
v_call: TRBV7-9
d_call: TRBD1
cdr3_length: 15
j_call: TRBJ1-3
cdr3_aa: CASTKERDRGNTIYF
cdr3_nt: TGTGCCAGTACTAAGGAGCGGGACAGGGGAAACACCATATATTTT

clone_size: -
v_call: TRBV30
d_call: TRBD1
cdr3_length: 13
j_call: TRBJ2-7
cdr3_aa: CAWSHPTGNEQYF
cdr3_nt: TGTGCCTGGAGCCATCCGACAGGGAACGAGCAGTACTTC

clone_size: -
v_call: TRBV5-6
d_call: -
cdr3_length: 18
j_call: TRBJ2-1
cdr3_aa: CASSLRVGIPLFFDEQFF
cdr3_nt: TGTGCCAGCAGCTTGAGGGTAGGGATTCCTCTTTTCTTCGATGAGCAGTTCTTC

clone_size: -
v_call: TRBV4-3
d_call: TRBD2
cdr3_length: 15
j_call: TRBJ2-1
cdr3_aa: CASSLGRSQGHEQFF
cdr3_nt: TGCGCCAGCAGTCTCGGGAGGTCACAAGGCCATGAGCAGTTCTTC

clone_size: -
v_call: TRBV5-1
d_call: TRBD1
cdr3_length: 16
j_call: TRBJ2-2
cdr3_aa: CASSPTQGVNTGELFF
cdr3_nt: TGCGCCAGCAGCCCCACCCAGGGGGTCAACACCGGGGAGCTGTTTTTT

clone_size: -
v_call: TRBV27
d_call: TRBD1
cdr3_length: 15
j_call: TRBJ1-2
cdr3_aa: CASSRTGVANYGYTF
cdr3_nt: TGTGCCAGCAGTCGGACAGGGGTTGCTAACTATGGCTACACCTTC

clone_size: -
v_call: TRBV27
d_call: -
cdr3_length: 15
j_call: TRBJ1-1
cdr3_aa: CASSLLGRRGAEAFF
cdr3_nt: TGTGCCAGCAGTTTATTAGGGCGGAGGGGTGCTGAAGCTTTCTTT

clone_size: -
v_call: TRBV5-1
d_call: -
cdr3_length: 13
j_call: TRBJ2-7
cdr3_aa: CASSLASGYEQYF
cdr3_nt: TGCGCCAGCAGCTTGGCCTCGGGGTACGAGCAGTACTTC

clone_size: -
v_call: TRBV9
d_call: -
cdr3_length: 15
j_call: TRBJ1-4
cdr3_aa: CASSLGGSINEKLFF
cdr3_nt: TGTGCCAGCAGCCTAGGGGGGAGCATTAATGAAAAACTGTTTTTT